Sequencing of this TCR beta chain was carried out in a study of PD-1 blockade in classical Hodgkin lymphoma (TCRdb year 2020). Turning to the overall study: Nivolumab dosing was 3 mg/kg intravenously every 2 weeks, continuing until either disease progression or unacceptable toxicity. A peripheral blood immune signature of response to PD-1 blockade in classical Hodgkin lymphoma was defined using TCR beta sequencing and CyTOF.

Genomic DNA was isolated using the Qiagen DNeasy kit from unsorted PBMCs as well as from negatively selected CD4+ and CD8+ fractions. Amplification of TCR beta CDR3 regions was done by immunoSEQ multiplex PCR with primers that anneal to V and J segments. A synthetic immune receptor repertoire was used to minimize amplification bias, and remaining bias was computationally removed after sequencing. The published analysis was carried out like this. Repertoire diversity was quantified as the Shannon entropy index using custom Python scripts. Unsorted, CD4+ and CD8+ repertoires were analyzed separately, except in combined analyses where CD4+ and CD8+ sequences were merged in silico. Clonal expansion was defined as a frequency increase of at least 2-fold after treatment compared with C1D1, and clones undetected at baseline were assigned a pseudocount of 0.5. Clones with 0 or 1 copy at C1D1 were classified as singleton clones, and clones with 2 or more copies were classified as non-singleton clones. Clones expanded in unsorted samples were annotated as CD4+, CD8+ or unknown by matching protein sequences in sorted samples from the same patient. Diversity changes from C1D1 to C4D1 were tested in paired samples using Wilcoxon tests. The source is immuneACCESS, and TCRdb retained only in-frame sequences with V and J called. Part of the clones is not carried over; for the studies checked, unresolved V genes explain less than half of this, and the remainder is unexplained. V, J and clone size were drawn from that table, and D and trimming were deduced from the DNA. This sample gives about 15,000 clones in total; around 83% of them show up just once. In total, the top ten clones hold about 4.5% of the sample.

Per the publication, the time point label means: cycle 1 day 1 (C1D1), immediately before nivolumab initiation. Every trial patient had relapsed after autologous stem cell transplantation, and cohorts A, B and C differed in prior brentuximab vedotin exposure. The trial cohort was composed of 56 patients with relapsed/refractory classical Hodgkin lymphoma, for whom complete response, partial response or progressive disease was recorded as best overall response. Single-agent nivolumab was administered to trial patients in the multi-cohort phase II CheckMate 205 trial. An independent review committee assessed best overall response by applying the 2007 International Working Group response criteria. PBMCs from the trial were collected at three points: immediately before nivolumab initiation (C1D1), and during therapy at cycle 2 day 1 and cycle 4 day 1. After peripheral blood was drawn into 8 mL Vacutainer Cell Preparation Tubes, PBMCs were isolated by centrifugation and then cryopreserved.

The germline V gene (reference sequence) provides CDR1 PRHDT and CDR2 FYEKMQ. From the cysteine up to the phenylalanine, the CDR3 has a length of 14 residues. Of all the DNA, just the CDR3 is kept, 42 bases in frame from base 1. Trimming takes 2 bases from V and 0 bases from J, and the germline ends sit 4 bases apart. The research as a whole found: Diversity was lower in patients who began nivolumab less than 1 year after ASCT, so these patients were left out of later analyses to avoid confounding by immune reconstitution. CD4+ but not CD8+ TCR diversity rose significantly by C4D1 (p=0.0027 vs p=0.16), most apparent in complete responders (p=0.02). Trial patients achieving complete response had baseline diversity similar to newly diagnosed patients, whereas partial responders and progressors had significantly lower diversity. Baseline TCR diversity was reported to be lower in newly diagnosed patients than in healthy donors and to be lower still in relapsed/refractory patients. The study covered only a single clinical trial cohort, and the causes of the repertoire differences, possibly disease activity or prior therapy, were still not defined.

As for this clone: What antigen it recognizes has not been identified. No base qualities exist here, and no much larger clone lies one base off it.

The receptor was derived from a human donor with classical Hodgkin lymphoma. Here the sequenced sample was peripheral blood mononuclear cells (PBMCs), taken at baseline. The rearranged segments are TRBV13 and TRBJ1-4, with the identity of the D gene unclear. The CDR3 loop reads CASSLTSTNEKLFF. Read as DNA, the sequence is TGTGCCAGCAGCTTAACTTCAACTAATGAAAAACTGTTTTTT.